A single sample gave rise to the 18 T cell receptor beta chains below, sequenced in a study of Graves' ophthalmopathy and Graves' hyperthyroidism. Researchers took RNA transcripts and amplified TCR beta CDR3 regions from them. Scientists carried out first-round RT-PCR using HTBI primers and then a second-round multiplex PCR. TCRdb called the multiplex PCR reads again in MiXCR, with one record for every CDR3 protein. The table records just over 400,000 distinct CDR3 sequences, about 21% of them present only once. The sequencing sample was made of peripheral blood. These receptors were collected from a woman under 30 with stable Graves' hyperthyroidism.

The sample holds many counts of this clonotype. The chain uses TRBV7-9 and TRBJ2-7; D remains ambiguous. Germline lookup yields CDR1 SEHNR and CDR2 FQNEAQ (reference sequence). The CDR3 extends over 12 amino acids. Trimming removed 5 bases at V and 2 bases at J, with 7 bases between. The CDR3 region is CASSIKAYEQYF. CDR3 coding DNA: TGTGCCAGCAGCATCAAAGCCTACGAGCAGTACTTC.

This clonotype was counted many times. The rearrangement uses TRBV19 and TRBJ1-1; D is ambiguous. This CDR3 has 12 residues. Germline V gives CDR1 LNHDA, CDR2 SQIVND (reference sequence). V dropped 10 bases and J dropped 0 bases, with 9 bases sitting between them. DNA for the CDR3: TGTGCCACCACAAACTTGAACACTGAAGCTTTCTTT. As protein: CATTNLNTEAFF.

CDR3 loop: CASSLEHPVTDTQYF. CDR3 coding DNA: TGTGCCAGCAGCTTGGAACACCCTGTCACAGATACGCAGTATTTT. The chain links TRBV28 to TRBJ2-3, with no clear D. V was clipped by 6 bases and J by 2 bases, with 15 bases between them. The CDR3 is 15 amino acids. Germline V gives CDR1 MDHEN, CDR2 SYDVKM.

This clonotype was counted ten times or more. J is TRBJ2-7 and V is TRBV20-1; D unresolved. V was cut by 1 base and J by 5 bases, with 12 bases left in between. CDR1 DFQATT and CDR2 SNEGSKA come from the germline V gene (reference sequence). This CDR3 region has 13 residues. The CDR3 coding sequence is TGCAGTGCTAGAGTTTCATCGGTTAACGAGCAGTACTTC. Amino acids: CSARVSSVNEQYF.

The table lists this clonotype with many counts. A junction boundary mismatches the germline segment, possibly from a read error. V is TRBV7-7 and J is TRBJ2-7; possible D gene TRBD1, 5 bases. In germline, CDR1 is SSHAT, CDR2 FNYEAQ (reference sequence). This CDR3 is 13 amino acids long. As DNA, the CDR3 is TGTGCTAGCAGCTTCACCGACAGAAGCGAGCAGTACTTC. This codes for CASSFTDRSEQYF.

This clonotype came up many times. V usage is TRBV12-3 or TRBV12-4 and J usage is TRBJ2-2, with 7 bases lining up with TRBD1. CDR3 length equals 16 residues. V gave up 7 bases and J gave up 1 base; unmatched junction bases: 9. Here the CDR3 DNA reads TGTGCCAGCATTTATCATAGACAGGGGAACACCGGGGAGCTGTTTTTT. Translated: CASIYHRQGNTGELFF.

This clonotype was found many times. The chain joins TRBV20-1 to TRBJ2-4; 7 nucleotides agree with TRBD1. Germline V gene sequence: CDR1 DFQATT, CDR2 SNEGSKA (reference sequence). The CDR3 is made up of 12 amino acids. The trim removed 7 bases at V and 3 bases at J, leaving 3 bases unmatched. The DNA of the CDR3 is TGCAGTGTTTGGACAGGCAAAAACATTCAGTACTTC. Its protein product is CSVWTGKNIQYF.

This clonotype came up a few times. An end of the junction does not agree with germline; a read error may underlie this. This sequence joins TRBV30 and TRBJ1-2, with D hard to call. In germline, CDR1 is GTSNPN, CDR2 SVGIG (reference sequence). This CDR3 has 13 amino acids. CDR3 sequence reads: CAWIRRWAGGYIF. DNA of the CDR3: TGTGCCTGGATCCGACGTTGGGCGGGTGGCTACATCTTC.

The rearrangement uses TRBV15 and TRBJ1-2, with 9 bases aligning to TRBD1. Per the germline V gene, CDR1 is LNHNV and CDR2 is YYDKDF (reference sequence). J lost 7 bases, V lost 0 bases, and 6 bases had no gene match. The CDR3 loop spans 15 amino acids. CDR3 in DNA: TGTGCCACCAGCAGAGACCGGGACAGGGTGTTTGGCTACACCTTC. It translates to CATSRDRDRVFGYTF.

In this sample, this clonotype turned up many times. The rearrangement links TRBV6-1 to TRBJ2-7, with D perhaps TRBD1 (6 bases). Germline V gene sequence: CDR1 MNHNS, CDR2 SASEGT. Trimming left V 2 bases short and J 4 bases short, with 15 bases between. CDR3 length equals 15 residues. CDR3 sequence (DNA): TGTGCCAGCAGTGAACCTACCGGGACACATTACGAGCAGTACTTC. It translates to CASSEPTGTHYEQYF.

Many counts were recorded for this clonotype. The chain recombines TRBV10-3 with TRBJ2-3; 10 nucleotides line up with TRBD1. This CDR3 region has 16 residues. The ends lost 3 bases at V and 3 bases at J; junction bases unmatched: 6. Germline V gene data show CDR1 as ENHRY and CDR2 as SYGVKD. This CDR3 reads CAISDPWTGGTDTQYF. CDR3 coding DNA: TGTGCCATCAGTGACCCATGGACAGGGGGAACAGATACGCAGTATTTT.

This clonotype was detected a few times. The rearrangement links TRBV5-6 to TRBJ2-5, with D hard to call. Per germline, CDR1 SGHDT and CDR2 YYEEEE. CDR3 size: 14 residues. V dropped 10 bases and J dropped 0 bases, with 16 bases sitting between them. The CDR3 DNA is TGTGCCGGCAAGCAATATACCGACCAAGAGACCCAGTACTTC. It yields the protein CAGKQYTDQETQYF.

The chain carries TRBV9 and TRBJ2-5; D is perhaps TRBD1 (6 bases). The CDR3 has 16 amino acids. In germline, CDR1 is SGDLS, CDR2 YYNGEE. V lost 0 bases to trimming and J lost 5 bases, with 17 bases between them. The CDR3 loop reads CASSVAGGGLGETQYF. CDR3 bases: TGTGCCAGCAGCGTAGCTGGGGGCGGGCTCGGGGAGACCCAGTACTTC.

This clonotype showed up many times. As DNA, the CDR3 is TGTGCCAGCAGCCTCCCTCTTGCCAGCGGGAGTCAGACCCAGTACTTC. Amino acid sequence: CASSLPLASGSQTQYF. This chain uses TRBV12-3 or TRBV12-4 with TRBJ2-5; 8 bases are shared with TRBD2. The CDR3 covers 16 residues. Germline trimming cut 6 bases from V and 6 bases from J; bases unmatched to any gene: 15.

This chain connects TRBV29-1 to TRBJ2-7, with D maybe TRBD2 (6 bases). Trimming cost V 8 bases and J 6 bases, with 14 bases left between them. Germline V lookup: CDR1 SQVTM, CDR2 ANQGSEA. CDR3 size: 11 residues. The CDR3 protein is CSPMLGGEQYF. In DNA form, the CDR3 reads TGCAGCCCCATGCTCGGGGGCGAGCAGTACTTC.

This clonotype was detected ten times or more. V and J are TRBV10-3 and TRBJ1-2, with D possibly being TRBD1 (5 bases). Trimming removed 2 bases at V and 9 bases at J, with 13 bases between. The germline V gene encodes CDR1 ENHRY and CDR2 SYGVKD. CDR3 length: 13 residues. The CDR3 bases are TGTGCCATCAGTGAGACCTCGCAGGGAAGCTACACCTTC. It yields the protein CAISETSQGSYTF.

This clonotype has ten or more counts. The J gene is TRBJ2-7, the V gene TRBV2; D is undetermined. V lost 6 bases and J lost 2, with 14 bases in between. Germline V lookup: CDR1 SNHLY, CDR2 FYNNEI. The CDR3 spans 14 residues. The CDR3 DNA sequence: TGTGCCAGCAGCCGCTCAACTAATGCCTACGAGCAGTACTTC. Residues: CASSRSTNAYEQYF.

This clonotype occurred many times. The chain employs TRBV7-8 and TRBJ2-7, with TRBD1 matching 9 bases. Per germline, CDR1 SGHVS and CDR2 FQNEAQ. The CDR3 contains 16 residues. Germline trimming cut 5 bases from V and 3 bases from J; bases unmatched to any gene: 11. The CDR3 DNA is TGTGCCAGCAGCCGTGTCGAGGGACAGGGCCACTACGAGCAGTACTTC. Amino acid sequence: CASSRVEGQGHYEQYF.